Listed here are 13 T cell receptor beta chains from one sample, sequenced in a study of T cells in Graves' hyperthyroidism and ophthalmopathy. Researchers took RNA transcripts and amplified the TCR beta CDR3 regions from them. The TCR CDR3 first-round RT-PCR relied on the HTBI primer set. TCRdb redid the calling of the multiplex PCR reads with MiXCR, one entry per CDR3 protein. This table holds 600,000 or so distinct CDR3 sequences, more than 13% found once. Material: blood. All receptors come from a woman between 18 and 29 years old with Graves' ophthalmopathy.

The chain joins TRBV7-9 to TRBJ1-2, with D possibly TRBD1 on 6 matching bases. Germline V gene data show CDR1 as SEHNR and CDR2 as FQNEAQ (reference sequence). The CDR3 spans 16 residues. V lost 2 bases, J lost 5 bases, and 18 bases lay in between. The CDR3 DNA follows: TGTGCCAGCAGCTTATTCCCAAGACAGGCGCATTATGGCTACACCTTC. Its translation: CASSLFPRQAHYGYTF.

This clonotype was seen a few times. The V gene is TRBV19, the J gene TRBJ1-2; 8 nucleotides agree with TRBD1. The germline V gene has CDR1 LNHDA and CDR2 SQIVND (reference sequence). With 4 bases clipped from V and 3 bases from J, the junction kept 7 bases outside the gene matches. This CDR3 is 15 amino acids long. The DNA for the CDR3 is TGTGCCAGTAGTACAGGGACAGGAGCCTACTATGGCTACACCTTC. Translated: CASSTGTGAYYGYTF.

This clonotype was picked up many times. The chain employs TRBV11-2 and TRBJ1-2, with 8 bases aligning to TRBD1. The ends lost 2 bases at V and 5 bases at J; junction bases unmatched: 13. Per germline, CDR1 SGHAT and CDR2 FQNNGV. The CDR3 sequence is 17 residues long. The CDR3 DNA reads as TGTGCCAGCAGCTTAAGTCATCAGGGGGCGCGAGGGTATGGCTACACCTTC. Translation: CASSLSHQGARGYGYTF. Supplemented by reference TRBV11-2 and TRBJ1-2, the full variable domain reads EAGVAQSPRYKIIEKRQSVAFWCNPISGHATLYWYQQILGQGPKLLIQFQNNGVVDDSQLPKDRFSAERLKGVDSTLKIQPAKLEDSAVYLCASSLSHQGARGYGYTFGSGTRLTVV.

Worth noting for this clonotype: Mismatch with germline at one junction end may stem from a read error. The chain employs TRBV7-7 and TRBJ2-2; D may be TRBD2 (6 bases). Germline V gives CDR1 SSHAT, CDR2 FNYEAQ (reference sequence). The CDR3 spans 18 residues. CDR3 residues: CASSLDRLASPNTGGLFF. The CDR3 DNA follows: TGTGCTAGCAGCTTAGATCGGCTAGCCTCGCCGAACACCGGGGGGCTGTTTTTT.

This clonotype has a count of ten or more. The rearrangement links TRBV27 to TRBJ1-5; 10 positions agree with TRBD1. Germline V CDR1 and CDR2: MNHEY, SMNVEV (reference sequence). Germline trimming cut 4 bases from V and 3 bases from J; bases unmatched to any gene: 3. The CDR3 runs 15 residues. CDR3 amino acids: CASSSTGGLNQPQHF. CDR3 nucleotides: TGTGCCAGCAGTTCGACAGGGGGCCTCAATCAGCCCCAGCATTTT.

In this sample, this clonotype turned up many times. The chain joins TRBV11-2 to TRBJ2-7; tentatively, D is TRBD2 (6 bases). This CDR3 is 14 amino acids long. Trimming left V 4 bases short and J 2 bases short, with 12 bases between. Looked up from germline, CDR1 is SGHAT and CDR2 is FQNNGV. CDR3: CASSSTWGAYEQYF. The CDR3 nucleotides read TGTGCCAGCAGCTCCACGTGGGGGGCCTACGAGCAGTACTTC.

This clonotype was recorded at least ten times. The chain combines TRBV5-1 with TRBJ1-2; D not certain. Germline CDR1 and CDR2: SGHRS and YFSETQ. Trimming removed 0 bases from V and 1 base from J, with 10 bases in between. CDR3 length: 15 residues. CDR3: CASSLVPEGNYGYTF. In DNA form, the CDR3 reads TGCGCCAGCAGCTTGGTCCCGGAGGGTAACTATGGCTACACCTTC.

The chain carries TRBV3-1 and TRBJ2-1; tentative D call: TRBD1 (5 bases). Trimming took off 0 bases at V and 10 bases at J, with 13 bases between the two ends. The germline V gene has CDR1 LGHDT and CDR2 YNNKEL (reference sequence). This CDR3 has 14 residues. CDR3 residues: CASSQEGRPGEQFF. CDR3 sequence (DNA): TGTGCCAGCAGCCAAGAAGGACGCCCAGGGGAGCAGTTCTTC.

This rearrangement joins TRBV7-6 to TRBJ1-6, with a possible D match to TRBD1 (5 bases). V was cut by 1 base and J by 0 bases, with 19 bases left in between. The germline V gene encodes CDR1 SGHVS and CDR2 FNYEAQ. CDR3 length equals 20 residues. The CDR3 sequence: CASSLDAGPLTHSYNSPLHF. CDR3 DNA sequence: TGTGCCAGCAGCTTAGATGCGGGACCGCTGACACACTCCTATAATTCACCCCTCCACTTT.

This rearrangement joins TRBV7-2 to TRBJ2-1; TRBD2 might be the D (5 bases). CDR3 size: 17 residues. Germline V CDR1 and CDR2: SGHTA, FQGNSA. Trimming removed 5 bases at V and 0 bases at J, with 17 bases between. This chain's CDR3 is CASSQEDSWYSYNEQFF. The CDR3 DNA reads as TGTGCCAGCAGCCAAGAGGACTCCTGGTACTCCTACAATGAGCAGTTCTTC.

This clonotype was seen repeatedly, ten times or more. The chain joins TRBV7-3 to TRBJ2-7, with D perhaps TRBD1 or TRBD2 (5 bases each). This CDR3 region has 13 residues. The germline CDR1 and CDR2 sequences are SGHTA and FQGTGA. V lost 4 bases and J 4 bases, leaving 11 bases between the germline ends. The CDR3 nucleotides read TGTGCCAGCAGCTCGGACGAGGGGTACGAGCAGTACTTC. It codes for CASSSDEGYEQYF.

This clonotype has at least ten counts. The chain links TRBV12-3 or TRBV12-4 to TRBJ1-2, with TRBD1 matching over 12 bases. V dropped 6 bases and J dropped 4; count of bases not matched to a gene: 9. This CDR3 is 16 amino acids long. CDR3 sequence (DNA): TGTGCCAGCAGATCCGGGACAGGGGGCTCGGGCTATGGCTACACCTTC. Its protein product is CASRSGTGGSGYGYTF.

This clonotype was observed many times. The chain uses TRBV20-1 and TRBJ2-7, with a possible D match to TRBD2 (6 bases). Trimming shortened V by 0 bases and J by 0 bases, and 21 bases separated the two germline ends. CDR3 length equals 18 residues. Germline CDR1 and CDR2: DFQATT and SNEGSKA (reference sequence). As DNA, the CDR3 is TGCAGTGCTAGAGATTCCGAGGGAGGAGGGTTGGACTCCTACGAGCAGTACTTC. As protein: CSARDSEGGGLDSYEQYF.